Listed below are T cell receptor beta chains from one sample, sequenced in a study of regulatory T cells in long-lasting Graves disease. TCRdb re-called the multiplex PCR reads through MiXCR, storing one row per CDR3 protein. The table has under 450,000 distinct CDR3 sequences, roughly 25% seen once. The specimen was peripheral blood mononuclear cells (PBMCs), collected when the disease was refractory, from a patient treated with antithyroid drugs. The receptors shown here come from a middle-aged woman with Graves disease. Each CDR3 is given with its conserved first and last residue. D genes are given only for firm matches. The size field is filled for only some rows; it gives once, few, many or a size class.

J	V	size	D	DNA	CDR3
TRBJ2-1	TRBV28	.	TRBD2	TGTGCCAGCAGTTATTCCGGGAGGGGTTCGCACAATGAGCAGTTCTTC	CASSYSGRGSHNEQFF
TRBJ2-5	TRBV25-1	many	TRBD2	TGTGCCAGCAGTGAATGGAATCTAGCGGGATTTCCCGAAGAGACCCAGTACTTC	CASSEWNLAGFPEETQYF
TRBJ2-7	TRBV6-1	many	TRBD2	TGTGCCAGCAGCAAAGGCCCCCCTAGCGGGAACTACGAGCAGTACTTC	CASSKGPPSGNYEQYF
TRBJ1-5	TRBV10-2	.	.	TGCGCCAGCAGTACCAATTTGGATCAGCCCCAGCATTTT	CASSTNLDQPQHF
TRBJ2-5	TRBV6-1	few	TRBD2	TGTGCCAGTCGACTAGCGGGCTTCCAAGAGACCCAGTACTTC	CASRLAGFQETQYF
TRBJ2-5	TRBV9	few	.	TGTGCCAGCAGCGTATGGGGGTACCAAGAGACCCAGTACTTC	CASSVWGYQETQYF
TRBJ2-5	TRBV5-1	.	.	TGCGCCAGCCGACGTGATAGCGGACAAGAGACCCAGTACTTC	CASRRDSGQETQYF
TRBJ1-1	TRBV7-9	.	.	TGTGCCAGCAGCGACCCAGTCGGGAACACTGAAGCTTTCTTT	CASSDPVGNTEAFF
TRBJ1-1	TRBV3-1	many	TRBD1	TGTGCCAGCAGGCGACAGGGAGGAGTTTTCTTT	CASRRQGGVFF
TRBJ1-1	TRBV11-2	many	.	TGTGCCAGTGCAGGGTCCTTGTACACTGAAGCTTTCTTT	CASAGSLYTEAFF
TRBJ1-1	TRBV20-1	.	.	TGCAGTGCTGAAGTCGGGGACATGAACACTGAAGCTTTCTTT	CSAEVGDMNTEAFF
TRBJ2-7	TRBV10-3	many	TRBD2	TGTGCCATCAGTGAGGTTCAACGGACTAGCGGGGCCTACGAGCAGTACTTC	CAISEVQRTSGAYEQYF
TRBJ2-7	TRBV12-3/TRBV12-4	many	TRBD2	TGTGCCAGCAGTTTTAGCGGGAGCTCCTACGAGCAGTACTTC	CASSFSGSSYEQYF
TRBJ2-3	TRBV10-1	.	.	TGCGCCAGCAGTCCGGATCCACGTTCGGATACGCAGTATTTT	CASSPDPRSDTQYF